This T cell receptor beta chain was obtained from a study of T cells expressing NK-cell markers. About the study: It was sorted CD3+CD56-NKG2C+, CD3+CD56+NKG2C- and CD3+CD56+NKG2C+ T cells that provided the TCR beta repertoires. General study results and limits: These same clonotypes (in several donors) also led the CD3+CD56-NKG2C+ fraction.

Concerning this clonotype itself: Its antigen is as yet unknown.

TCRdb reprocessed the 5' RACE reads, keeping one entry per CDR3 protein, no DNA. The sample table sets out more than 400,000 distinct CDR3 sequences. The sequencing input was blood T cells: a sorted CD56 or NKG2C T cell subset, CD4+ or CD8+ T cells, or bulk PBMC T cells (not recorded which). The source of this sequence is a woman aged 18 to 75 in good health.

The CDR3 here is CASHGDGYRTDTQYF. The rearrangement links TRBV5-1 to TRBJ2-3; without DNA, the TCRdb call of TRBD1 cannot be checked. There are 15 residues in the CDR3. Germline CDR1 reads SGHRS; CDR2 reads YFSETQ.